The present T cell receptor (beta chain) was sequenced within a study of identical twins. Carrying unique molecular identifiers, the cDNA also gained a universal primer site through template switching. TCRdb redid the calling of the 5' RACE reads with MiXCR, one entry per CDR3 protein. Counted here are hundreds of thousands of distinct CDR3 sequences, 18% occurring once; the ten biggest clones make up approximately 14%. Germline V gene sequence: CDR1 SQVTM, CDR2 ANQGSEA. With 6 bases removed from V and 4 bases from J, the gap between germline ends came to 12 bases. This CDR3 spans 12 amino acids. The same sample was also used in a study of T cells expressing NK-cell markers.

Input material: PBMCs. The V gene is TRBV29-1, the J gene TRBJ1-2; TRBD1 is a possible D gene (6 bases). The TCR was taken from a young woman in good health. The CDR3 DNA follows: TGCAGCGTCGGAGGGGGGCTCTATGGCTACACCTTC. Amino acids: CSVGGGLYGYTF.